This is a list of T cell receptor beta chains from one sample in a study of shared clonotypes between healthy human individuals. Profiled with immunoSEQ multiplex PCR; TCRdb holds only in-frame clones, not every one. The table has about 2 million clones, roughly 95% seen once. The sample taken for sequencing was naive CD8+ T cells sorted from blood. The receptors come from a man aged 18 to 35 in good health. Both conserved end residues are part of each CDR3. D genes are given only for firm matches. Clone size appears in some rows only: once, few, many, or a class for an expanded clone.

>.|TRBJ2-7|TRBD2|TRBV27
CASSPWVAGPYEQYF
TGTGCCAGCAGTCCTTGGGTAGCGGGGCCCTACGAGCAGTACTTC
>once|TRBJ2-7|.|TRBV12-5
CASGLPRGQVRGHYEQYF
TGTGCTAGTGGTTTGCCCCGTGGACAGGTCCGGGGGCACTACGAGCAGTACTTC
>.|TRBJ2-3|TRBD1|TRBV15
CATSDSQGQSSTDTQYF
TGTGCCACCAGCGATAGCCAGGGACAGTCTAGCACAGATACGCAGTATTTT
>once|TRBJ1-1|.|TRBV6-5
CASRHGTRTEAFF
TGTGCCAGCAGACATGGGACTAGGACTGAAGCTTTCTTT
>.|TRBJ2-5|.|TRBV2
CASSEGTAYGQYF
TGTGCCAGCAGCGAAGGGACCGCTTATGGCCAGTACTTC
>.|TRBJ1-1|.|TRBV7-9
CASSLTNTEAFF
TGTGCCAGCAGCTTGACGAACACTGAAGCTTTCTTT
>.|TRBJ2-2|.|TRBV20-1
CSASLTGELFF
TGCAGTGCTAGCCTCACCGGGGAGCTGTTTTTT
>.|TRBJ2-3|.|TRBV5-6
CASSLGTSPDTQYF
TGTGCCAGCAGCTTGGGGACTTCACCAGATACGCAGTATTTT
>.|TRBJ2-5|.|TRBV2
CASSYTGGGQETQYF
TGTGCCAGCAGTTATACAGGGGGAGGGCAAGAGACCCAGTACTTC
>few|TRBJ2-5|.|TRBV13
CASSPDNNQETQYF
TGTGCCAGCAGCCCCGACAATAATCAAGAGACCCAGTACTTC
>once|TRBJ2-7|.|TRBV5-6
CASSLGGPYEQYF
TGTGCCAGCAGCTTGGGAGGTCCGTACGAGCAGTACTTC
>.|TRBJ2-3|.|TRBV13
CASSLALGLRGDTQYF
TGTGCCAGCAGCTTAGCCTTGGGCCTCCGGGGGGATACGCAGTATTTT
>.|TRBJ2-5|.|TRBV27
CASSLSDGTQYF
TGTGCCAGCAGTTTATCCGATGGGACCCAGTACTTC
>once|TRBJ2-7|TRBD1|TRBV6-1
CASNEGPGTGFYEQYF
TGTGCCAGCAATGAGGGGCCGGGGACAGGGTTCTACGAGCAGTACTTC
>.|TRBJ1-2|.|TRBV5-6
CASSLADGGYTF
TGTGCCAGCAGCTTGGCCGACGGGGGCTACACCTTC
>.|TRBJ1-2|.|TRBV4-2
CASSRNEISGYGYTF
TGTGCCAGCAGTCGCAATGAGATTTCGGGGTATGGCTACACCTTC
>.|TRBJ2-7|TRBD2|TRBV6-5
CASRPLADPYEQYF
TGTGCCAGCAGACCTCTAGCGGACCCCTACGAGCAGTACTTC
>.|TRBJ2-1|TRBD2|TRBV5-1
CASSLVGTSGYNEQFF
TGCGCCAGCAGCCTAGTAGGGACTAGCGGTTACAATGAGCAGTTCTTC
>.|TRBJ2-7|TRBD1|TRBV9
CASSARGGQGRYEQYF
TGTGCCAGCAGCGCCCGTGGGGGACAGGGGCGCTACGAGCAGTACTTC
>.|TRBJ1-1|.|TRBV11-2
CASSPPMNTEAFF
TGTGCCAGCAGCCCACCCATGAACACTGAAGCTTTCTTT
>.|TRBJ2-7|TRBD2|TRBV4-1
CASSHSGTSQDEQYF
TGCGCCAGCAGCCATAGCGGGACTTCGCAGGACGAGCAGTACTTC
>.|TRBJ1-1|.|TRBV5-8
CASSLGTGQTEAFF
TGTGCCAGCAGCTTGGGAACAGGGCAGACTGAAGCTTTCTTT
>.|TRBJ2-7|TRBD2|TRBV27
CASSLGVAGDSYEQYF
TGTGCCAGCAGTTTAGGGGTAGCGGGGGACTCCTACGAGCAGTACTTC
>.|TRBJ2-1|TRBD1|TRBV27
CASTPDRGIGNEQFF
TGTGCCAGCACCCCGGACAGGGGAATTGGCAATGAGCAGTTCTTC
>.|TRBJ2-3|.|TRBV29-1
CSPRTLTDTQYF
TGCAGCCCTCGGACGCTCACGGATACGCAGTATTTT
>.|TRBJ1-5|.|TRBV6-5
CASSSQRDQPQHF
TGTGCCAGCAGCTCCCAAAGAGATCAGCCCCAGCATTTT
>.|TRBJ1-1|.|TRBV4-3
CASSQDGDGTEAFF
TGCGCCAGCAGCCAAGACGGGGATGGAACTGAAGCTTTCTTT
>.|TRBJ2-3|.|TRBV2
CASRAATTTDTQYF
TGTGCCAGCAGGGCAGCGACTACCACAGATACGCAGTATTTT